These T cell receptor beta chains were read from a single sample in a study of blood T cell repertoires in COVID-19. Measured with immunoSEQ multiplex PCR; TCRdb has only the in-frame clones, and not every one. Of 25,000 to 35,000 clones listed, about 89% are singletons. The sequencing input was peripheral blood. The receptors originated from a human donor with active COVID-19. The donor label of this sample is uncertain. The CDR3 runs from the conserved cysteine through the conserved F or W. The order of the fields is V gene, J gene, CDR3 length, CDR3 protein.

>TRBV5-1|TRBJ2-6|17
CASSSGGTDPGANVLTF
>TRBV7-3|TRBJ1-1|13
CASSPGQGGEAFF
>TRBV5-1|TRBJ2-2|18
CASSLPERERGNTGELFF
>TRBV7-9|TRBJ1-1|13
CASSLRGNTEAFF
>TRBV7-8|TRBJ2-7|15
CASSWPGQGSYEQYF
>TRBV29-1|TRBJ2-3|12
CSVRGGTDTQYF
>TRBV7-2|TRBJ1-1|14
CASLSGTGNTEAFF
>TRBV7-8|TRBJ2-5|16
CASSLAAGGLEKTQYF
>TRBV4-3|TRBJ2-3|17
CASSQEAGLGGSDTQYF
>TRBV5-4|TRBJ2-2|16
CASSDAQGVNTGELFF
>TRBV18|TRBJ2-5|16
CASSTLAGALQETQYF
>TRBV10-3|TRBJ1-5|12
CAAGRENQPQHF
>TRBV12-5|TRBJ2-3|15
CASGLTSGGRVTQYF
>TRBV6-4|TRBJ2-3|14
CASLGGRGADTQYF
>TRBV4-3|TRBJ1-2|12
CASSQGAVGYTF
>TRBV9|TRBJ2-2|16
CASSVGGGSNTGELFF
>TRBV10-3|TRBJ2-1|13
CAISDALANEQFF
>TRBV10-2|TRBJ2-1|17
CASSENARTGVGNEQFF
>TRBV9|TRBJ2-1|15
CASSARGGGYNEQFF
>TRBV13|TRBJ2-3|16
CASSPGVGGPLDTQYF
>TRBV18|TRBJ2-7|13
CASSPDSGNEQYF
>TRBV4-2|TRBJ1-5|14
CASSQVGGHQPQHF
>TRBV27|TRBJ2-3|14
CASSWRDGTDTQYF
>TRBV10-3|TRBJ2-5|13
CAISDSSAATQYF
>TRBV7-9|TRBJ1-1|13
CASTTVGAGEAFF
>TRBV5-4|TRBJ2-3|18
CASSRTSGGPTSTDTQYF
>TRBV15|TRBJ2-7|18
CATSRDDLAGGGSYEQYF